This T cell receptor beta chain appears in the sequencing data of a study of blood T cell repertoires in COVID-19. Study-level information: Italy, Spain and the United States were the sources of the convalescent and acute COVID-19 samples. In each case, the material was cDNA or gDNA derived from T cells, B-cell-depleted T cells, or PBMCs.

Original methodology: Quantification of nucleated cells was approximated via reference gene primer amplification. Generated by immunoSEQ multiplex PCR, the TCRdb table keeps only in-frame clones and is missing some. That table is the source of V, J and clone size, and D and trimming were worked out from the DNA. The repertoire includes around 150,000 clones, roughly 80% of them detected once, and 3% to 4% sits in the top ten. Participants' reported clinical history set cohort assignment. Germline lookup yields CDR1 SNHLY and CDR2 FYNNEI. The J segment lost 9 bases and the V segment lost 4 bases, leaving 6 bases of the junction unmatched. There are 15 residues in the CDR3. This clone was detected only a few times.

This sequence joins TRBV2 and TRBJ2-1; 13 bases agree with TRBD2. The receptor's source is a woman aged 55-69 years who had recovered from COVID-19. Sequencing was done on a sample of PBMCs or T cells enriched from blood (not recorded which). The CDR3 coding sequence is TGTGCCAGCAGTGCACGGACTAGCGGGGGCGGTGAGCAGTTCTTC. Protein product: CASSARTSGGGEQFF.